The T cell receptor (beta chain) described here comes from a study of blood T cell repertoires in COVID-19. TCRdb keeps only in-frame clones here, not all; method: immunoSEQ multiplex PCR. The sample contains approximately 200,000 clones, around 81% of which appear only once. V dropped 4 bases and J dropped 8; count of bases not matched to a gene: 5. The length of the CDR3 is 14 residues. Germline V gene lookup returns CDR1 LNHDA and CDR2 SQIVND (reference sequence). The chain joins TRBV19 to TRBJ1-6; 7 positions agree with TRBD1. Material for sequencing was PBMCs or T cells enriched from blood (not recorded which). This TCR was sampled from a man aged 40-49 years who had recovered from COVID-19. The CDR3 region has the DNA TGTGCCAGTAGTACCACAGGGGTTGATTCACCCCTCCACTTT. Amino acid sequence: CASSTTGVDSPLHF.